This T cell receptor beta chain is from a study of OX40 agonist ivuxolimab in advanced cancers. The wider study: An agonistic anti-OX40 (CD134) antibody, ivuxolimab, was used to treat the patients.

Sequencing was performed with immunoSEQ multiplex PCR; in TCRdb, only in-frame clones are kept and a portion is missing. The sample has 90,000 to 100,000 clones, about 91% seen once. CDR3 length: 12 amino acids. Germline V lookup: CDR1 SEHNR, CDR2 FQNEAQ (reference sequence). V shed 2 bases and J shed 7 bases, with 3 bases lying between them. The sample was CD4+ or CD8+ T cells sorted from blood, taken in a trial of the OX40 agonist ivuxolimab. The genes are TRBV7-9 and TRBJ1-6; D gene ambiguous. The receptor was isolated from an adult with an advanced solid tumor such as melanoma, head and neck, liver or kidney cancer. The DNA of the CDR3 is TGTGCCAGCAGCTTATCCAATTCACCCCTCCACTTT. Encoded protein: CASSLSNSPLHF.